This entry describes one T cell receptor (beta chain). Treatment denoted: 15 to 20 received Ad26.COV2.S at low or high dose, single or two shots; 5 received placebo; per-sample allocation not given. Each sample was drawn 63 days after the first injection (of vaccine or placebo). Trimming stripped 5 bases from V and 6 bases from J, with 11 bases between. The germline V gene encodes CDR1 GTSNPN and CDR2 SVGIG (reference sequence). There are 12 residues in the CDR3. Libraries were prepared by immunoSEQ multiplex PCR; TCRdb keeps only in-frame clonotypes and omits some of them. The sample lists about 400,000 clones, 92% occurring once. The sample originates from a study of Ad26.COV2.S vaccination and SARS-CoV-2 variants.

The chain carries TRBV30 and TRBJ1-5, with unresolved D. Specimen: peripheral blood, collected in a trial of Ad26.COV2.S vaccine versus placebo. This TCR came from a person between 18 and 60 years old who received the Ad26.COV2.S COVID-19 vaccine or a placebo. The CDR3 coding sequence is TGTGCCTGGGCCCAAGGGAGTCAGCCCCAGCATTTT. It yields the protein CAWAQGSQPQHF.